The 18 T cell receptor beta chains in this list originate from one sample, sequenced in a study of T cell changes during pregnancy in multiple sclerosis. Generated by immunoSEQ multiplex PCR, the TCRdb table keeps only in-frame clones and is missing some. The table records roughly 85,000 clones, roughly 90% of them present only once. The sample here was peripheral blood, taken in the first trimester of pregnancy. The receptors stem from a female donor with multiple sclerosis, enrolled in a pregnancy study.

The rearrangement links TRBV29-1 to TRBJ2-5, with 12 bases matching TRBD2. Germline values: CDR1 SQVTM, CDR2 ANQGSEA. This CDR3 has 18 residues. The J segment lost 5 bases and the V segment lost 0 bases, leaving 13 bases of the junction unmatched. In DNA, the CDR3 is TGCAGCGTTGAAGATCCGACTAGCGGGAGAGTAGAGTGGGAGACCCAGTACTTC. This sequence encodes CSVEDPTSGRVEWETQYF.

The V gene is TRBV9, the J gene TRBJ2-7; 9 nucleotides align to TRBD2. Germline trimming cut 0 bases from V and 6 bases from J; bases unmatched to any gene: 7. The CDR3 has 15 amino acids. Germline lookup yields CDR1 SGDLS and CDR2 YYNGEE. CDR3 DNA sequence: TGTGCCAGCAGCGTAGCCGGCGGGGGGGCCCTCGAGCAGTACTTC. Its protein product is CASSVAGGGALEQYF.

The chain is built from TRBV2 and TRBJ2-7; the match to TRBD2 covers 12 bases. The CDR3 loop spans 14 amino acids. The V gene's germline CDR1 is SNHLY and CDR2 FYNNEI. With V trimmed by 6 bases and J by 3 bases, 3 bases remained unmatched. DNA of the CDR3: TGTGCCAGCAGATCACTAGCGGGGGGCTACGAGCAGTACTTC. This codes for CASRSLAGGYEQYF. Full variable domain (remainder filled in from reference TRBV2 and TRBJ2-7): EPEVTQTPSHQVTQMGQEVILRCVPISNHLYFYWYRQILGQKVEFLVSFYNNEISEKSEIFDDQFSVERPDGSNFTLKIRSTKLEDSAMYFCASRSLAGGYEQYFGPGTRLTVT.

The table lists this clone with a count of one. CDR3 in amino acids: CASSWDRGTEAFF. The CDR3 DNA follows: TGTGCCAGCAGCTGGGACAGGGGAACTGAAGCTTTCTTT. This chain uses TRBV7-3 with TRBJ1-1; TRBD1 matches 10 bases. Per germline, CDR1 SGHTA and CDR2 FQGTGA. CDR3 length equals 13 residues. V lost 4 bases to trimming and J lost 5 bases; unmatched junction nucleotides: 1.

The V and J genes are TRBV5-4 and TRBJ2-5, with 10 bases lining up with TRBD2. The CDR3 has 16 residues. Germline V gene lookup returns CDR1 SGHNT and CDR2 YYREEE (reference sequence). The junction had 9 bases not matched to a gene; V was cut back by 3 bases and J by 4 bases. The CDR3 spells CASSSPSGRARETQYF. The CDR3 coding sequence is TGTGCCAGCAGCTCCCCGAGCGGGAGGGCCCGAGAGACCCAGTACTTC. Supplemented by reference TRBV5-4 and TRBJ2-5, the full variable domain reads ETGVTQSPTHLIKTRGQQVTLRCSSQSGHNTVSWYQQALGQGPQFIFQYYREEENGRGNFPPRFSGLQFPNYSSELNVNALELDDSALYLCASSSPSGRARETQYFGPGTRLLVL.

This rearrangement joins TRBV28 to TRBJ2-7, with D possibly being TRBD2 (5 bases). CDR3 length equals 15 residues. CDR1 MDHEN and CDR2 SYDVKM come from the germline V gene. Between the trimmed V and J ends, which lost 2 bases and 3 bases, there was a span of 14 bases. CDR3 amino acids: CASSLKVYGSYEQYF. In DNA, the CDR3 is TGTGCCAGCAGTTTAAAGGTTTATGGGAGCTACGAGCAGTACTTC.

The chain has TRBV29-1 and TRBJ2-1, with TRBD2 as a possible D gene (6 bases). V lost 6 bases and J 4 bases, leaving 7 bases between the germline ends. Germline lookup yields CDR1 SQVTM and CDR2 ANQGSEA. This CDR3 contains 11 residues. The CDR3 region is CSVGTYNEQFF. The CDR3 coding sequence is TGCAGCGTCGGGACTTACAATGAGCAGTTCTTC.

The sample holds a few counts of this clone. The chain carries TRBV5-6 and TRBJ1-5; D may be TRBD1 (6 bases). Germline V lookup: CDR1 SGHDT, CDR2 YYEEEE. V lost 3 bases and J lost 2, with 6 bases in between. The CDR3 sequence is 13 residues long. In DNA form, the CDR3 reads TGTGCCAGCAGCTCAGGGGGCAATCAGCCCCAGCATTTT. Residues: CASSSGGNQPQHF.

This CDR3 is CATSSWTDNQPQHF. The DNA of the CDR3 is TGTGCCACCAGCAGTTGGACAGACAATCAGCCCCAGCATTTT. The chain employs TRBV15 and TRBJ1-5, with a possible D match to TRBD1 (6 bases). V was shortened by 3 bases and J by 3 bases, with 9 bases between the two germline ends. CDR3 length: 14 amino acids. Germline CDR1 is LNHNV and CDR2 is YYDKDF (reference sequence).

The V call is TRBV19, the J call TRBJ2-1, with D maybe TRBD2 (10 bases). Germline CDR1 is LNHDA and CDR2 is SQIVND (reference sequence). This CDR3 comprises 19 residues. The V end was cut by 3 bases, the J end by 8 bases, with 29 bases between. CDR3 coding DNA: TGTGCCAGTAGTATGAACAGGGGGCGCGTAGCGGGAGGAAGGGATGAGCAGTTCTTC. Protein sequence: CASSMNRGRVAGGRDEQFF.

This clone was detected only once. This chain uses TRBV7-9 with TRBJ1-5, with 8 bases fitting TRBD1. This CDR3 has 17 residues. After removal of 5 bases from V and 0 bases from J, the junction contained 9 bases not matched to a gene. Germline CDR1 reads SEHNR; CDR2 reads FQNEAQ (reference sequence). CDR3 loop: CASSLGDRRYSNQPQHF. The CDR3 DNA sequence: TGTGCCAGCAGCCTCGGGGACAGGCGTTATAGCAATCAGCCCCAGCATTTT. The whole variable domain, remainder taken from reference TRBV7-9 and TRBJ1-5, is DTGVSQNPRHKITKRGQNVTFRCDPISEHNRLYWYRQTLGQGPEFLTYFQNEAQLEKSRLLSDRFSAERPKGSFSTLEIQRTEQGDSAMYLCASSLGDRRYSNQPQHFGDGTRLSIL.

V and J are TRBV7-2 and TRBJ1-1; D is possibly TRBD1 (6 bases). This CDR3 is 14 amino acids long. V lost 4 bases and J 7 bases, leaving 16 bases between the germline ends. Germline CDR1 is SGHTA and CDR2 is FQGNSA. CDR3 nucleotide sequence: TGTGCCAGCAGCTCCGGACAGTATGGGATTGAAGCTTTCTTT. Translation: CASSSGQYGIEAFF.

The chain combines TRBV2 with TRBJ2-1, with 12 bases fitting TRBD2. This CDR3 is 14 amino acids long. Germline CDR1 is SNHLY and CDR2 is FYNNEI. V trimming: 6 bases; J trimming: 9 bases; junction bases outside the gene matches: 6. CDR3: CASRGLAGTSEQFF. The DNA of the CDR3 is TGTGCCAGCAGAGGACTAGCGGGGACCAGTGAGCAGTTCTTC.

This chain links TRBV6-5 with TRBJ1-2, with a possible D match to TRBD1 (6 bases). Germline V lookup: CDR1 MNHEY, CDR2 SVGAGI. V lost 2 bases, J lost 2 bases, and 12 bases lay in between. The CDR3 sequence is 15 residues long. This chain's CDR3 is CASSYLDRRNYGYTF. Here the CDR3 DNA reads TGTGCCAGCAGTTACCTGGACAGACGAAACTATGGCTACACCTTC.

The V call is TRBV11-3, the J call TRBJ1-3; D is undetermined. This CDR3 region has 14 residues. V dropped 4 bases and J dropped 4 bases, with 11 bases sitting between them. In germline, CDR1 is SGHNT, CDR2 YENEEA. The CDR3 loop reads CASSSRSPGNTIYF. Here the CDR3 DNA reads TGTGCCAGCAGCTCCCGAAGCCCGGGAAACACCATATATTTT.

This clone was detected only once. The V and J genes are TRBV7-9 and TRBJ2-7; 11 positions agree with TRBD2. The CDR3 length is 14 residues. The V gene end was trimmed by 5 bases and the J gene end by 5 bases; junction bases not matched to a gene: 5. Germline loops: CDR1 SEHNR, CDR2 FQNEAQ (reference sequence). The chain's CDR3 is CASSVSGRAHEQYF. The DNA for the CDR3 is TGTGCCAGCAGCGTTAGCGGGAGGGCCCACGAGCAGTACTTC.

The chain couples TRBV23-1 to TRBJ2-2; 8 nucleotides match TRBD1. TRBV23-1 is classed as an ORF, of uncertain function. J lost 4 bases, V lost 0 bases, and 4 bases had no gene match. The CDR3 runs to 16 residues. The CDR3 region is CASSQSAGGGTGELFF. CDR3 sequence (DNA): TGCGCCAGCAGTCAATCGGCAGGGGGCGGCACCGGGGAGCTGTTTTTT.

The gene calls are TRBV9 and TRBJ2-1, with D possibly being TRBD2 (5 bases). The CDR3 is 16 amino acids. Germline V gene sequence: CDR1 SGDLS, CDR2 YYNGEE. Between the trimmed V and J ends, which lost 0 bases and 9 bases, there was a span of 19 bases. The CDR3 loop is CASSVVSGVIIGEQFF. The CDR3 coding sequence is TGTGCCAGCAGCGTAGTTTCCGGGGTTATTATTGGTGAGCAGTTCTTC.